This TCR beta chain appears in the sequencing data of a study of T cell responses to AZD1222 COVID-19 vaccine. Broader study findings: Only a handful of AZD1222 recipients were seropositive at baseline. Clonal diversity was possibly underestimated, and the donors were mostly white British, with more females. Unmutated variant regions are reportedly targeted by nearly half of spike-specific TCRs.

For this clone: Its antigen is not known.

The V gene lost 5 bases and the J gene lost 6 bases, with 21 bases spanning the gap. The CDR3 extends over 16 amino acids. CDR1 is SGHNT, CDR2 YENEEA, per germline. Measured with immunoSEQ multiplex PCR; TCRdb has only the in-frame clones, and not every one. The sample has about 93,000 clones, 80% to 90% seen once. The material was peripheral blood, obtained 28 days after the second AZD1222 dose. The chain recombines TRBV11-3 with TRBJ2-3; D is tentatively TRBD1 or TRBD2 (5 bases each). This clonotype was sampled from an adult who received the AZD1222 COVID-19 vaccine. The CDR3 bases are TGTGCCAGCAGCCGCCTCAGGGACCAGGGTGGTGATACGCAGTATTTT. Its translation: CASSRLRDQGGDTQYF.